The rows below give T cell receptor beta chains drawn from one sample of a study of blood T cell repertoires in COVID-19. The table came from immunoSEQ multiplex PCR; TCRdb's copy has only in-frame clones and leaves some out. The sample records fewer than 350,000 clones, approximately 85% being singletons. Sequenced: PBMCs or T cells enriched from blood (not recorded which). The receptors originated from a man aged 25 to 45 who had recovered from COVID-19. Both conserved end residues are part of each CDR3. The order of the fields is D gene, J gene, V gene, CDR3 protein. D genes are given only for firm matches.

D: -; J: TRBJ1-2; V: TRBV29-1; CDR3: CSVRGGAGYTF
D: TRBD1; J: TRBJ1-5; V: TRBV10-3; CDR3: CASGGQGLNQPQHF
D: -; J: TRBJ1-6; V: TRBV7-3; CDR3: CASSSATNSPLHF
D: -; J: TRBJ1-1; V: TRBV19; CDR3: CATLPSPGRSTEAFF
D: TRBD2; J: TRBJ2-1; V: TRBV24-1; CDR3: CATSADRGGHYNEQFF
D: TRBD1; J: TRBJ1-1; V: TRBV3-1/TRBV3-2; CDR3: CASSRGTESPEAFF
D: -; J: TRBJ2-2; V: TRBV30; CDR3: CAWSSGRAGVTGELFF
D: TRBD1; J: TRBJ2-3; V: TRBV5-1; CDR3: CASSQQGVSTDTQYF
D: -; J: TRBJ1-3; V: TRBV5-6; CDR3: CASSLWRGSGNTIYF
D: -; J: TRBJ1-3; V: TRBV9; CDR3: CASSVGPGGNTIYF
D: TRBD1; J: TRBJ1-1; V: TRBV5-1; CDR3: CASSWGGQANTEAFF
D: -; J: TRBJ1-5; V: TRBV6-4; CDR3: CASSRDSNQPQHF
D: TRBD1; J: TRBJ1-1; V: TRBV6-2/TRBV6-3; CDR3: CASSYQGAGTEAFF
D: TRBD1; J: TRBJ2-7; V: TRBV27; CDR3: CASSLEGRDSPYEQYF
D: -; J: TRBJ1-2; V: TRBV5-4; CDR3: CASSSTTGIHYGYTF
D: -; J: TRBJ2-1; V: TRBV6-5; CDR3: CASTTPRDRYNEQFF
D: -; J: TRBJ2-3; V: TRBV4-2; CDR3: CASSQELGLVVGGATDTQYF
D: TRBD1; J: TRBJ1-3; V: TRBV9; CDR3: CASSARTGGGNTIYF
D: -; J: TRBJ1-3; V: TRBV11-3; CDR3: CASSFNGGNGNTIYF
D: -; J: TRBJ2-1; V: TRBV4-3; CDR3: CANKGRGRRGEQFF
D: -; J: TRBJ1-6; V: TRBV7-6; CDR3: CASSLAQEGRNSPLHF
D: -; J: TRBJ2-2; V: TRBV7-3; CDR3: CASSLTQRTGELFF
D: -; J: TRBJ2-4; V: TRBV15; CDR3: CATSRGGTKNIQYF
D: -; J: TRBJ2-7; V: TRBV6-5; CDR3: CAPGGPVEQYF
D: -; J: TRBJ1-1; V: TRBV30; CDR3: CAWSVRGNTEAFF
D: -; J: TRBJ2-2; V: TRBV11-2; CDR3: CASSLPRGNTGELFF
D: TRBD2; J: TRBJ2-3; V: TRBV4-3; CDR3: CASSSRSSGGPDTQYF
D: -; J: TRBJ1-3; V: TRBV28; CDR3: CASRLGLSTSGNTIYF
D: TRBD1; J: TRBJ1-2; V: TRBV12-5; CDR3: CASGQGVTYGYTF
D: TRBD1; J: TRBJ2-3; V: TRBV10-3; CDR3: CAISRDRGTDTQYF
D: -; J: TRBJ1-1; V: TRBV20-1; CDR3: CSARREEAFF
D: TRBD1; J: TRBJ2-3; V: TRBV18; CDR3: CASSPRQGGNTDTQYF
D: -; J: TRBJ1-1; V: TRBV4-1; CDR3: CASRSLRRGDTEAFF
D: TRBD2; J: TRBJ2-3; V: TRBV4-2; CDR3: CASSQGGGAMYSSTDTQYF
D: -; J: TRBJ2-5; V: TRBV30; CDR3: CAWSVQPQETQYF
D: TRBD1; J: TRBJ1-1; V: TRBV16; CDR3: CASSPDRGTEAFF
D: -; J: TRBJ2-5; V: TRBV7-2; CDR3: CASSSDTAKQETQYF
D: -; J: TRBJ2-3; V: TRBV24-1; CDR3: CATSRHGTDTQYF
D: TRBD2; J: TRBJ2-5; V: TRBV25-1; CDR3: CASSDRGGKGETQYF
D: TRBD2; J: TRBJ2-3; V: TRBV28; CDR3: CASSPTIIAGGPRTQYF
D: -; J: TRBJ1-4; V: TRBV10-3; CDR3: CAIKGSGQNEKLFF
D: -; J: TRBJ2-7; V: TRBV9; CDR3: CASSVAGHSYEQYF
D: -; J: TRBJ1-1; V: TRBV6-5; CDR3: CASRSSGMNTEAFF
D: TRBD2; J: TRBJ2-1; V: TRBV4-2; CDR3: CASSQVSHPSGGVNEQFF
D: -; J: TRBJ2-2; V: TRBV5-1; CDR3: CASSREAENTGELFF
D: TRBD1; J: TRBJ1-1; V: TRBV12-5; CDR3: CASGLGTGRAFF
D: -; J: TRBJ2-7; V: TRBV12-3/TRBV12-4; CDR3: CASSLQGEQYF
D: TRBD1; J: TRBJ2-3; V: TRBV2; CDR3: CASRPSTGTGAADTQYF
D: -; J: TRBJ1-1; V: TRBV29-1; CDR3: CSGGAEALIEAFF
D: -; J: TRBJ1-1; V: TRBV3-1/TRBV3-2; CDR3: CASSQDQGSPNTEAFF
D: -; J: TRBJ1-1; V: TRBV27; CDR3: CASSSEGFRTEAFF
D: TRBD1; J: TRBJ1-6; V: TRBV23-1; CDR3: CASSLGQGADNSPLHF
D: TRBD1; J: TRBJ1-1; V: TRBV19; CDR3: CASSIGWDRGKRTEAFF
D: -; J: TRBJ1-6; V: TRBV3-1/TRBV3-2; CDR3: CASSQEVRNGYNSPLHF
D: -; J: TRBJ2-7; V: TRBV12-3/TRBV12-4; CDR3: CASRITGSYEQYF
D: -; J: TRBJ2-7; V: TRBV2; CDR3: CASSEVRGDSYEQYF
D: -; J: TRBJ1-2; V: TRBV13; CDR3: CASSSWTDHYGYTF
D: -; J: TRBJ1-5; V: TRBV15; CDR3: CATSTIQGNQPQHF
D: TRBD1; J: TRBJ1-6; V: TRBV6-2/TRBV6-3; CDR3: CASSLLTGGGSPLHF
D: -; J: TRBJ1-6; V: TRBV19; CDR3: CASSNRERNSPLHF